This is a list of T cell receptor beta chains from one sample in a study of glioma-infiltrating T cells after dendritic cell vaccination. Sequencing was performed with immunoSEQ multiplex PCR; in TCRdb, only in-frame clones are kept and a portion is missing. The sample shows more than 75,000 clones, 80% to 85% of them seen only once. The material was blood, obtained after dendritic cell vaccination. Source of these receptors: a human donor with glioblastoma. The CDR3 runs from the conserved cysteine through the conserved F or W.

j_call | v_call | cdr3_aa
TRBJ1-6 | TRBV14 | CASSQGQNYNSPLHF
TRBJ2-3 | TRBV5-6 | CASSLEAGYTDTQYF
TRBJ2-7 | TRBV11-2 | CASSLDRAGVSEQYF
TRBJ1-2 | TRBV6-7 | CASRSEGSYTF
TRBJ2-3 | TRBV15 | CATARGGTDTQYF
TRBJ1-1 | TRBV6-5 | CASSHRGENTEAFF
TRBJ2-6 | TRBV7-3 | CASSLGRTISGANVLTF
TRBJ1-1 | TRBV25-1 | CASRGQGGLNTEAFF
TRBJ1-5 | TRBV18 | CASSGQGVAQPQHF
TRBJ2-3 | TRBV29-1 | CSLARGANTDTQYF
TRBJ1-2 | TRBV5-1 | CASSIDRNYGYTF
TRBJ1-2 | TRBV6-5 | CASSYSGRVNYGYTF
TRBJ1-1 | TRBV4-1 | CASSQPWGGNTEAFF
TRBJ1-1 | TRBV4-2 | CASSQGGPENTEAFF
TRBJ1-5 | TRBV5-1 | CASSPGQGGQPQHF
TRBJ2-7 | TRBV5-4 | CASSEGGTGSSYEQYF
TRBJ1-2 | TRBV14 | CASSQDRPGQINYGYTF
TRBJ1-6 | TRBV5-1 | CASSLTGESPLHF
TRBJ2-7 | TRBV19 | CASSGRDRAYEQYF
TRBJ2-1 | TRBV6-6 | CASSPFRGSDNEQFF
TRBJ1-1 | TRBV7-9 | CASSLEDRGGTEAFF
TRBJ1-6 | TRBV25-1 | CASSGGGANNSPLHF
TRBJ2-7 | TRBV18 | CASSRTGSYEQYF
TRBJ2-3 | TRBV10-3 | CAISAGGARLEDTQYF
TRBJ2-2 | TRBV5-6 | CASSHLAGGPGTGELFF